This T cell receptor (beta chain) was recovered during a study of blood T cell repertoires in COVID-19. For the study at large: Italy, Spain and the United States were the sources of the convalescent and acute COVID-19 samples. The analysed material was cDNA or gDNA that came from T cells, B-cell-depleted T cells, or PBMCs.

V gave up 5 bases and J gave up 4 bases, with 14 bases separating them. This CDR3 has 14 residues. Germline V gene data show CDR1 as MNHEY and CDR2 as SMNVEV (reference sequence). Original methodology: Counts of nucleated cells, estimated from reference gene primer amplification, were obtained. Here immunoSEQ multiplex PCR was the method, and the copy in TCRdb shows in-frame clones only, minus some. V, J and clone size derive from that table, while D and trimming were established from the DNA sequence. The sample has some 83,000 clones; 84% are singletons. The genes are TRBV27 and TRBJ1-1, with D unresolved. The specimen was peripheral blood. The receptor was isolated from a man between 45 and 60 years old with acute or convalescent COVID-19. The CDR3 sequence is CASSPRHRGTEAFF. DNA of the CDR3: TGTGCCAGCAGTCCCCGACACCGTGGCACTGAAGCTTTCTTT.